This record concerns one T cell receptor (beta chain) sequence. V shed 2 bases and J 3 bases; nucleotides not matched to a gene: 7. Germline CDR1 reads MDHEN; CDR2 reads SYDVKM. This CDR3 has 15 amino acids. The data stem from a study of T cells after yellow fever vaccination. TCRdb recomputed calls from the 5' RACE reads with MiXCR, one row per CDR3 protein. The table lists about 160,000 distinct CDR3 sequences, less than 9% of them singletons. The sequencing here drew on CD4+ T cells sorted from PBMCs, taken 5 days after the first yellow fever vaccination. The chain links TRBV28 to TRBJ2-7; the match to TRBD2 covers 7 bases. This receptor was identified in a man aged 18 to 30 who received the YFV17D yellow fever vaccine. The chain's CDR3 is CASSLGGVSLYEQYV. In DNA form, the CDR3 reads TGTGCCAGCAGTTTAGGGGGGGTATCACTCTACGAGCAGTACGTC.